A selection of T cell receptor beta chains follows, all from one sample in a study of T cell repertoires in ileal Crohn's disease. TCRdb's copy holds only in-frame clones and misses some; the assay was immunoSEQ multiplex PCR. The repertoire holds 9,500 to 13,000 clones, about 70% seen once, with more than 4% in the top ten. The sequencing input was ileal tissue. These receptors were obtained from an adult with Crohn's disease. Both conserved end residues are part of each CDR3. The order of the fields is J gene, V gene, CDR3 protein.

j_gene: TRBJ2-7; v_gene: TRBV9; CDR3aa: CASSMTATPSYEQYF
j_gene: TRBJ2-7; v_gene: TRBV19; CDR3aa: CASSAGTGRYEQYF
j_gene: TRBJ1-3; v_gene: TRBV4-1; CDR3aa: CASSQPSGGSGNTIYF
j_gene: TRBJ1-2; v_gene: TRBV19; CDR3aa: CASSIDRTGGRYTF
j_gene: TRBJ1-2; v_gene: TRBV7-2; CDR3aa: CASSDQGQGALGGYTF
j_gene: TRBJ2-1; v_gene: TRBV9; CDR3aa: CASSVLSGGAGEQFF
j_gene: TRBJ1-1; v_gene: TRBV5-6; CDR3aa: CASSLTAYTEAFF
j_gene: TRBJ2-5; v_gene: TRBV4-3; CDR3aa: CASSQGQGIKLGETQYF
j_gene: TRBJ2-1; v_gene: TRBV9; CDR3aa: CASSVALDNHYNEQFF
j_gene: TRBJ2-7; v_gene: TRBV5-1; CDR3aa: CASSFRDRADEQYF
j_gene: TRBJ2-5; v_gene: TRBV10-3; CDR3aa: CATDSGGETQYF
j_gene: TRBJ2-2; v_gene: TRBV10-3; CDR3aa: CAINPGHRNTGELFF
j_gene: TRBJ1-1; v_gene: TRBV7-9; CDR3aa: CASRPGGAHTEAFF
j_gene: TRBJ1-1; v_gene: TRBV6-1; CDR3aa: CASSDRSGSFLDTEAFF
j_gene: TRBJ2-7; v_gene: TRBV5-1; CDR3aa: CASSPWGGGSSYEQYF
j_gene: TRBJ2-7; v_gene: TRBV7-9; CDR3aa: CASSSSTGSYEQYF
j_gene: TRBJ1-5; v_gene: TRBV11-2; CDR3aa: CASSRTGGRSNQPQHF
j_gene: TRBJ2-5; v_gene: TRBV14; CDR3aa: CASTPAGFLKTQYF
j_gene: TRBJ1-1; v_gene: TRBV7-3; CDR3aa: CASSLLPGQPEAFF
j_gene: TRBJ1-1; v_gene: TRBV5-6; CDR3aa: CASSSRRGSHEAFF
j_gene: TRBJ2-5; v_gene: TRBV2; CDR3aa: CASLQETQYF
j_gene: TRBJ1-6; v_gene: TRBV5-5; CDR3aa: CASSLGGPAQNSPLHF
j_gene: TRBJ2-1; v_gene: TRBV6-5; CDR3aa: CASTAVFSVNEQFF
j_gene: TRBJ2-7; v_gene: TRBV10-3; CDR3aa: CAISELPGQGPYEQYF
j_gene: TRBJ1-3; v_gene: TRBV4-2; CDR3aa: CASSQGTGFGNTIYF
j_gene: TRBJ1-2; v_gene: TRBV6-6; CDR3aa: CASSYWGGGYTF
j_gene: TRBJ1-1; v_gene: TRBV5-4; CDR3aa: CASSFGGWTEAFF
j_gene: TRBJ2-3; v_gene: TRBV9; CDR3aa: CASSDGSGGFTDTQYF
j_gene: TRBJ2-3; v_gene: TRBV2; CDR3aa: CAREAGGADTQYF
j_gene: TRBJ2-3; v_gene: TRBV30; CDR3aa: CAWSEGLSTDTQYF
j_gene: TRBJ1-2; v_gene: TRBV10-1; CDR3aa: CASSGNSQPYGYTF
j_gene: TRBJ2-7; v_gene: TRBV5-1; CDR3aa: CASSSIGTGGYEQYF
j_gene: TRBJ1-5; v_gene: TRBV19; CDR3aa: CASRPNQGEGNQPQHF
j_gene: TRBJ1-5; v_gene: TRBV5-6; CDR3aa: CASSTGQGASNQPQHF
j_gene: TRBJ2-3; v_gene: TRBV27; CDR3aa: CASSFRLRGVQDTQYF
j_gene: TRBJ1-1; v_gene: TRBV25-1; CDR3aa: CASSGTANTEAFF
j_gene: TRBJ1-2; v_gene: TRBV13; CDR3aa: CASSLTLRQGQGYTF
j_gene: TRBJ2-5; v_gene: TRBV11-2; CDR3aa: CASSPERGGLETQYF